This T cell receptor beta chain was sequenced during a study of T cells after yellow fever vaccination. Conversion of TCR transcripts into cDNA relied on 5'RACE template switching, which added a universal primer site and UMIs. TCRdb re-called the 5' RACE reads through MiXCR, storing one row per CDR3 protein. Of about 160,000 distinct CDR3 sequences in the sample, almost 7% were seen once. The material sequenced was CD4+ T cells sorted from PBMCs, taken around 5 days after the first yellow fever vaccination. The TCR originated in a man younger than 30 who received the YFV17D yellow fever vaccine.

The CDR3 loop reads CAWTTGFTEAFF. CDR3 nucleotides: TGTGCCTGGACCACGGGGTTCACTGAAGCTTTCTTT. V gene TRBV30 combines with J gene TRBJ1-1; no clear D. Trimming took off 4 bases at V and 4 bases at J, with 10 bases between the two ends. This CDR3 region has 12 residues. Germline loops: CDR1 GTSNPN, CDR2 SVGIG (reference sequence).